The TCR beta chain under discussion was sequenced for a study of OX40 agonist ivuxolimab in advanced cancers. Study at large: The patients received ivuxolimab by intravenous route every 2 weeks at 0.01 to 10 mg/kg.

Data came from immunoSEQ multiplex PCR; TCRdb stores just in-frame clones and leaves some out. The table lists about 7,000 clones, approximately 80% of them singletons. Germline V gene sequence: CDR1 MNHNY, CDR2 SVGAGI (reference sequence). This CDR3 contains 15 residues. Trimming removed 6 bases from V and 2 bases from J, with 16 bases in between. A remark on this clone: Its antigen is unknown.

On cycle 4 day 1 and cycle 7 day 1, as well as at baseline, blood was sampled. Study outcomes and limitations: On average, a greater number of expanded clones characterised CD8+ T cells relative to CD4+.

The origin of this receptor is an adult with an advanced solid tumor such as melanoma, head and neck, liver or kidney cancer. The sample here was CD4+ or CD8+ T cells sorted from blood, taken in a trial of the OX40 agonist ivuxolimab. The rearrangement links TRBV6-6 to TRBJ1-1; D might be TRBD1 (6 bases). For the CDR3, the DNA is TGTGCCAGCAGAGTTCGAGGGGGGGACAACACTGAAGCTTTCTTT. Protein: CASRVRGGDNTEAFF.